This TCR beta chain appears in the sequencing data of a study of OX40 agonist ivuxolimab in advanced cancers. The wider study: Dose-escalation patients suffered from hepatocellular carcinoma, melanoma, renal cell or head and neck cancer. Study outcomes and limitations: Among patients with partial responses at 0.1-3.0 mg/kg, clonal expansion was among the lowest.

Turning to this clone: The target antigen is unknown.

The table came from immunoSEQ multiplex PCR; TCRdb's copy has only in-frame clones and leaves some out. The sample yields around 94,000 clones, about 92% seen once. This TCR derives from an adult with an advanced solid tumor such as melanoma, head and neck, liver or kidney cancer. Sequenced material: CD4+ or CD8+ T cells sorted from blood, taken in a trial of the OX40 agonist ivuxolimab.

The CDR3 here is CASSSGVGQSTDTQYF. The CDR3 nucleotides are TGTGCCAGCAGCTCCGGAGTAGGACAGAGCACAGATACGCAGTATTTT. This rearrangement joins TRBV7-9 to TRBJ2-3, with D possibly TRBD1 on 6 matching bases. The CDR3 consists of 16 residues. Germline V lookup: CDR1 SEHNR, CDR2 FQNEAQ (reference sequence). Trimming left V 4 bases short and J 0 bases short, with 14 bases between.